The entry below describes one T cell receptor (beta chain). The CDR3 has 15 residues. Germline V CDR1 and CDR2: SEHNR, FQNEAQ (reference sequence). V was clipped by 4 bases and J by 1 base, with 11 bases between them. Diagnoses were established using clinical symptoms, serum thyroxine and TRAb, thyroid ultrasound and orbital computed tomography. Amplified TCR beta CDR3 regions came from RNA transcripts. An initial round of RT-PCR targeting the TCR CDR3 relied on the HTBI primer set. Each CDR3 protein gets one entry after TCRdb re-called the multiplex PCR reads with MiXCR. The table includes about 370,000 distinct CDR3 sequences, roughly 15% detected once. This sample was taken from a study of T cells in Graves' hyperthyroidism and ophthalmopathy.

The sequence derives from a woman aged 55-75 years with Graves' ophthalmopathy. The sample was blood. The V and J genes are TRBV7-9 and TRBJ1-3; D is perhaps TRBD1 (6 bases). Written as DNA, the CDR3 is TGTGCCAGCAGCTCAGGGACACGGTCTGGAAACACCATATATTTT. Protein sequence: CASSSGTRSGNTIYF.